One sample yielded the 32 T cell receptor beta chains listed below, sequenced in a study of T cells in Graves' hyperthyroidism and ophthalmopathy. From RNA transcripts, TCR beta CDR3 regions were amplified. The HTBI set primed first-round TCR CDR3 RT-PCR. TCRdb analysed the multiplex PCR reads with MiXCR anew, one entry per CDR3 protein. The table lists about 840,000 distinct CDR3 sequences, more than 30% of them singletons. Material: blood. The receptors shown here come from a man younger than 30 with Graves' hyperthyroidism.

This chain joins TRBV5-1 and TRBJ1-1; possible D gene TRBD1, 5 bases. Trimming stripped 3 bases from V and 6 bases from J, with 15 bases between. This CDR3 contains 14 residues. Per germline, CDR1 SGHRS and CDR2 YFSETQ. The CDR3, as DNA: TGCGCCAGCAGCTCGCGGGGGTCGGGGTCTGAAGCTTTCTTT. Translation gives CASSSRGSGSEAFF.

The genes are TRBV7-9 and TRBJ2-2; TRBD1 aligns across 7 bases. Unmatched junction bases numbered 11, after V lost 6 bases and J lost 4 bases. Germline V gene data show CDR1 as SEHNR and CDR2 as FQNEAQ (reference sequence). CDR3 size: 16 residues. The CDR3 sequence: CASRPTNRGSTGELFF. The CDR3 nucleotides are TGTGCCAGCAGACCTACTAACAGGGGTTCCACCGGGGAGCTGTTTTTT.

The chain couples TRBV29-1 to TRBJ1-1, with a tentative D call TRBD1 (5 bases). The CDR3 has 14 residues. The germline CDR1 and CDR2 sequences are SQVTM and ANQGSEA. V lost 8 bases and J 1 base, leaving 17 bases between the germline ends. In nucleotides, the CDR3 is TGCAGCTTAGAATTGGGACGTTCGAACACTGAAGCTTTCTTT. This encodes CSLELGRSNTEAFF.

The chain uses TRBV9 and TRBJ1-1; D may be TRBD1 (5 bases). V was pared by 0 bases and J by 3 bases, with 12 bases between. In germline, CDR1 is SGDLS, CDR2 YYNGEE. This CDR3 region has 15 residues. For the CDR3, the DNA is TGTGCCAGCAGCGTAGATGGGGGGATCGACACTGAAGCTTTCTTT. This codes for CASSVDGGIDTEAFF.

The chain carries TRBV29-1 and TRBJ2-7; D may be TRBD1 (6 bases). The germline V gene encodes CDR1 SQVTM and CDR2 ANQGSEA. The V gene lost 4 bases and the J gene lost 7 bases, with 14 bases spanning the gap. This CDR3 region has 12 residues. CDR3 sequence (DNA): TGCAGCGTTGGACAGGTCATACGAGAGCAGTACTTC. As protein: CSVGQVIREQYF.

This clonotype was seen ten or more times. The V gene is TRBV18, the J gene TRBJ1-4; weak D call: TRBD1 (5 bases). Trimming took 1 base from V and 6 from J, leaving 9 bases between them. This CDR3 has 14 amino acids. In germline, CDR1 is KGHSH, CDR2 LQKENI. The CDR3 sequence: CASSPQGSDEKLFF. CDR3 sequence (DNA): TGTGCCAGCTCACCACAGGGGAGCGATGAAAAACTGTTTTTT. Based on the CDR3 plus reference TRBV18 and TRBJ1-4, the full variable domain is NAGVMQNPRHLVRRRGQEARLRCSPMKGHSHVYWYRQLPEEGLKFMVYLQKENIIDESGMPKERFSAEFPKEGPSILRIQQVVRGDSAAYFCASSPQGSDEKLFFGSGTQLSVL.

This clonotype showed up many times. This chain links TRBV5-1 with TRBJ2-2; D unresolved. The CDR3 is 15 residues long. Trimming removed 4 bases from V and 1 base from J, with 11 bases in between. Germline CDR1 reads SGHRS; CDR2 reads YFSETQ. The DNA of the CDR3 is TGCGCCAGCAGCGAGGCGACCGTGAACACCGGGGAGCTGTTTTTT. Its translation: CASSEATVNTGELFF.

The table lists this clonotype with a few counts. This rearrangement joins TRBV2 to TRBJ1-1; 7 nucleotides align to TRBD1. This CDR3 has 13 amino acids. V dropped 8 bases and J dropped 5; count of bases not matched to a gene: 8. Germline V lookup: CDR1 SNHLY, CDR2 FYNNEI. The CDR3 sequence: CASQGGAGTEAFF. The CDR3 DNA follows: TGTGCCAGCCAGGGGGGGGCCGGGACTGAAGCTTTCTTT.

CDR3 protein: CASSWGGGSEQYF. CDR3 in DNA: TGTGCCAGCAGCTGGGGGGGGGGGAGCGAGCAGTACTTC. The chain combines TRBV7-2 with TRBJ2-7; the match to TRBD2 covers 7 bases. Trimming cost V 4 bases and J 6 bases; bases outside gene matches: 6. The CDR3 is made up of 13 amino acids. Germline V gene data show CDR1 as SGHTA and CDR2 as FQGNSA.

This clonotype was counted a few times. This chain links TRBV5-1 with TRBJ1-1; D is uncertain. V was shortened by 5 bases and J by 0 bases, with 8 bases between the two germline ends. The germline V gene encodes CDR1 SGHRS and CDR2 YFSETQ. CDR3 size: 13 residues. CDR3 sequence: CASRTVVNTEAFF. In DNA form, the CDR3 reads TGCGCCAGCAGGACTGTCGTGAACACTGAAGCTTTCTTT.

The DNA for the CDR3 is TGTGCCAGCAGCTTGGGGGGCGAGGGGGCCAACGTCCTGACTTTC. Translating it yields CASSLGGEGANVLTF. This chain joins TRBV11-2 and TRBJ2-6, with D perhaps given as TRBD1 or TRBD2 (6 bases each). The CDR3 runs 15 residues. The germline V gene has CDR1 SGHAT and CDR2 FQNNGV. Deletions cut 3 bases from V and 4 bases from J, with 10 bases between.

With regard to this clonotype: A much larger clone differs by one base, so this may be a read error. The chain links TRBV10-3 to TRBJ1-1; D gene unclear. This CDR3 contains 13 residues. The germline CDR1 and CDR2 sequences are ENHRY and SYGVKD. Trimming stripped 7 bases from V and 4 bases from J, with 13 bases between. DNA for the CDR3: TGTGCCATCAAAAGGCCGGAGGGCACTGAAGCTTTCTTT. Translation: CAIKRPEGTEAFF.

CDR3: CAWSVLSLETQYF. In nucleotides, the CDR3 is TGTGCCTGGAGTGTACTGAGTTTGGAGACCCAGTACTTC. This sequence joins TRBV11-2 and TRBJ2-5; no reliable D call. V lost 11 bases, J lost 5 bases, and 18 bases lay in between. The CDR3 sequence is 13 residues long. Germline lookup yields CDR1 SGHAT and CDR2 FQNNGV.

This clonotype was recorded a few times. The chain couples TRBV7-2 to TRBJ2-7; 9 bases align to TRBD2. This CDR3 region has 14 residues. J was trimmed by 5 bases and V by 4 bases; bases with no gene match: 6. CDR1 SGHTA and CDR2 FQGNSA come from the germline V gene. The CDR3 DNA reads as TGTGCCAGCAGCTACCCTAGCGGGACGAACGAGCAGTACTTC. It yields the protein CASSYPSGTNEQYF.

J is TRBJ2-7 and V is TRBV5-6, with TRBD1 matching over 7 bases. Germline loops: CDR1 SGHDT, CDR2 YYEEEE. Trimming at V came to 4 bases and at J to 0 bases, leaving 4 bases not matched to a gene. CDR3 length: 14 amino acids. The CDR3 coding sequence is TGTGCCAGCAGCCCACAGGGGAACTCCTACGAGCAGTACTTC. It is translated as CASSPQGNSYEQYF.

The chain joins TRBV25-1 to TRBJ1-4, with TRBD1 matching 7 bases. This CDR3 comprises 16 residues. CDR1 and CDR2 (germline): MGHDK, SYGVNS. The ends lost 3 bases at V and 6 bases at J; junction bases unmatched: 10. The CDR3 loop is CASSEWNRGGDEKLFF. The CDR3 DNA reads TGTGCCAGCAGTGAGTGGAACAGGGGCGGAGATGAAAAACTGTTTTTT.

This clonotype occurred many times. The chain recombines TRBV7-9 with TRBJ1-1; D gene uncertain. The CDR3 runs to 13 residues. The germline V gene encodes CDR1 SEHNR and CDR2 FQNEAQ (reference sequence). Trimming left V 6 bases short and J 3 bases short, with 11 bases between. In DNA form, the CDR3 reads TGTGCCAGCAGTCTTAAGTGGGACACTGAAGCTTTCTTT. Its translation is CASSLKWDTEAFF.

This clonotype was picked up many times. Relative to the germline gene, one junction end is altered; a read error may explain this. The rearrangement links TRBV7-7 to TRBJ2-2; D uncertain. The CDR3 is 12 residues long. Germline values: CDR1 SSHAT, CDR2 FNYEAQ (reference sequence). CDR3 protein: CASSQNAGELFF. The CDR3 DNA reads TGTGCTAGCAGTCAGAACGCCGGGGAGCTGTTTTTT.

Comments on this clonotype: One end of the junction varies from germline; a read error may be responsible. The chain recombines TRBV4-1 with TRBJ1-1; the match to TRBD1 covers 7 bases. CDR1 and CDR2 (germline): MGHRA, YSYEKL. The CDR3 totals 15 residues. CDR3 protein: CASSQGGGVRAEAFF. The CDR3 DNA sequence: TGTGCCAGCAGCCAAGGGGGCGGGGTTAGAGCTGAAGCTTTCTTT.

The chain has TRBV9 and TRBJ1-1; no clear D gene. From germline, CDR1 is SGDLS and CDR2 YYNGEE. The CDR3 runs 13 residues. The ends were cut back, 4 bases at V and 4 bases at J, with 11 bases in the middle. CDR3 residues: CASSQADPTEAFF. CDR3 in DNA: TGTGCCAGCAGCCAAGCTGATCCCACTGAAGCTTTCTTT.

The chain uses TRBV25-1 and TRBJ2-7; a weak D match, TRBD2 (6 bases). The ends were cut back, 6 bases at V and 0 bases at J, with 24 bases in the middle. This CDR3 region has 18 residues. CDR1 and CDR2 from the germline V gene are MGHDK and SYGVNS. CDR3 sequence (DNA): TGTGCCAGCAGCTTGAGTCTGAGGACGGGAGCAAGCTCCTACGAGCAGTACTTC. This codes for CASSLSLRTGASSYEQYF.

This clonotype was recorded at least ten times. The gene calls are TRBV5-6 and TRBJ1-1; D remains ambiguous. This CDR3 has 12 amino acids. V dropped 1 base and J dropped 7 bases, with 8 bases sitting between them. Germline CDR1 SGHDT, CDR2 YYEEEE. In DNA form, the CDR3 reads TGTGCCAGCAGCTTGAGGTGGGGTGAAGCTTTCTTT. Encoded protein: CASSLRWGEAFF.

The V and J genes are TRBV10-3 and TRBJ1-2; D is perhaps TRBD1 (6 bases). V dropped 6 bases and J dropped 8 bases, with 25 bases sitting between them. The length of the CDR3 is 16 residues. Germline V gene sequence: CDR1 ENHRY, CDR2 SYGVKD. In DNA form, the CDR3 reads TGTGCCATCAGCCCCAACTCTTCGGGACAAAATCGCGGCTACACCTTC. It codes for CAISPNSSGQNRGYTF.

At least ten counts were recorded for this clonotype. V is TRBV7-2 and J is TRBJ1-1; no clear D gene. The CDR3 is 13 residues long. V dropped 5 bases and J dropped 6 bases, with 13 bases sitting between them. Per the germline V gene, CDR1 is SGHTA and CDR2 is FQGNSA. CDR3 coding DNA: TGTGCCAGCAGCCCGCAAATAGGAGCTGAAGCTTTCTTT. Protein: CASSPQIGAEAFF.

This clonotype appeared a single time. CDR3 residues: CSVDARGINEKLFF. In nucleotides, the CDR3 is TGCAGCGTAGACGCCAGGGGGATTAATGAAAAACTGTTTTTT. The V call is TRBV29-1, the J call TRBJ1-4, with TRBD1 matching over 7 bases. The V and J ends lost 6 bases and 4 bases, in that order; junction bases with no gene match: 8. The CDR3 is made up of 14 amino acids. Germline V gene sequence: CDR1 SQVTM, CDR2 ANQGSEA.

The chain links TRBV7-9 to TRBJ1-4, with no clear D. The CDR3 totals 12 residues. Per germline, CDR1 SEHNR and CDR2 FQNEAQ (reference sequence). The V end was cut by 7 bases, the J end by 8 bases, with 11 bases between. The CDR3 loop reads CASIAGGEKLFF. CDR3 bases: TGTGCCAGCATCGCGGGAGGGGAAAAACTGTTTTTT.

This clonotype has ten or more counts. V and J are TRBV29-1 and TRBJ2-7; D remains ambiguous. The V end lost 1 base, the J end lost 1 base, and 5 bases lay between the germline ends. Germline lookup yields CDR1 SQVTM and CDR2 ANQGSEA. This CDR3 contains 12 residues. DNA for the CDR3: TGCAGCGTTGAAGGTGTATCCTACGAGCAGTACTTC. Translated, it gives CSVEGVSYEQYF.

The genes are TRBV10-3 and TRBJ2-7; D could derive from TRBD1 or TRBD2 (5 bases each). CDR3 length equals 13 residues. The germline V gene encodes CDR1 ENHRY and CDR2 SYGVKD. V shed 2 bases and J shed 6 bases, with 11 bases lying between them. DNA for the CDR3: TGTGCCATCAGTGAGGAAATTGGGGGCGAGCAGTACTTC. It translates to CAISEEIGGEQYF.

This clonotype showed up just a few times. The J gene is TRBJ1-5, the V gene TRBV9, with 7 nucleotides matching TRBD1. CDR3 length equals 18 residues. With V trimmed by 0 bases and J by 0 bases, 9 bases remained unmatched. Germline V CDR1 and CDR2: SGDLS, YYNGEE. CDR3 region: CASSVARTGPYSNQPQHF. The DNA of the CDR3 is TGTGCCAGCAGCGTAGCAAGGACAGGCCCCTATAGCAATCAGCCCCAGCATTTT.

This chain links TRBV4-2 with TRBJ2-5; D call uncertain. This CDR3 contains 14 residues. Trimming took 0 bases from V and 7 from J, leaving 12 bases between them. The germline CDR1 and CDR2 sequences are LGHNA and YNFKEQ. DNA for the CDR3: TGTGCCAGCAGCCAAGAGGAAGCGACTCCGACCCAGTACTTC. This codes for CASSQEEATPTQYF.

This rearrangement joins TRBV9 to TRBJ2-7; weak D call: TRBD2 (6 bases). Germline V CDR1 and CDR2: SGDLS, YYNGEE. The V end was cut by 4 bases, the J end by 5 bases, with 16 bases between. The CDR3 contains 14 residues. CDR3 bases: TGTGCCAGCAGCTTAGGAGGGACGTGGAACGAGCAGTACTTC. It encodes CASSLGGTWNEQYF.

A remark on this clonotype: The germline gene is not matched at one end of the junction; a read error may be the cause. This rearrangement joins TRBV5-1 to TRBJ2-5; D might be TRBD1 (6 bases). CDR1 SGHRS and CDR2 YFSETQ come from the germline V gene. This CDR3 is 14 amino acids long. CDR3 amino acids: CTSSLGTWQETQYF. For the CDR3, the DNA is TGCACCAGCAGCTTGGGGACATGGCAAGAGACCCAGTACTTC.